These 31 T cell receptor beta chains came from one sample sequenced in a study of T-cell reconstitution after alpha-beta-depleted transplantation in children. Using unique molecular identifiers, the investigators prepared the TCRbeta library. TCRdb analysed the PCR reads with MiXCR anew, one entry per CDR3 protein. The sample contains approximately 1,000,000 distinct CDR3 sequences, about 29% of which appear only once. The sequencing used PBMCs, mostly from graft donor cells, collected 360 days after TCRalphabeta/CD19-depleted stem cell transplant. All receptors derive from a boy younger than two who had a stem cell transplant for SCID, so the T cells may come from the graft donor.

This clonotype turned up a few times. This chain connects TRBV12-3 or TRBV12-4 to TRBJ2-1; tentative D call: TRBD1 (5 bases). The V gene lost 5 bases and the J gene lost 3 bases, with 17 bases spanning the gap. The CDR3 contains 16 residues. CDR3 sequence (DNA): TGTGCCAGCAGTAGTCGACAGCGTCTTGGCTACAATGAGCAGTTCTTC. It is translated as CASSSRQRLGYNEQFF.

In this sample, this clonotype turned up a few times. The V and J genes are TRBV28 and TRBJ1-1, with D maybe TRBD1 (5 bases). The CDR3 extends over 14 amino acids. Germline V gene data show CDR1 as MDHEN and CDR2 as SYDVKM. The germline V and J ends were trimmed by 7 bases and 4 bases, with 16 bases remaining between them. CDR3 DNA: TGTGCCAGCAACCTCAGGGTGATGGGCACTGAAGCTTTCTTT. Translated: CASNLRVMGTEAFF.

In this sample, this clonotype turned up many times. The chain joins TRBV20-1 to TRBJ2-1; TRBD1 agrees at 11 bases. The CDR3 covers 14 residues. V trimming: 3 bases; J trimming: 4 bases; junction bases outside the gene matches: 2. Germline V gives CDR1 DFQATT, CDR2 SNEGSKA (reference sequence). CDR3 residues: CSARGTGGYNEQFF. The CDR3, as DNA: TGCAGTGCTAGGGGGACAGGGGGTTACAATGAGCAGTTCTTC.

This clonotype was counted between two and nine times. The chain has TRBV6-2 or TRBV6-3 and TRBJ2-1; 8 nucleotides line up with TRBD1. Germline CDR1 MNHEY, CDR2 SVGEGT. V was clipped by 5 bases and J by 8 bases; unmatched bases: 11. There are 15 residues in the CDR3. The CDR3 sequence is CASSPGQGKIDEQFF. CDR3 nucleotides: TGTGCCAGCAGTCCCGGACAGGGTAAGATCGATGAGCAGTTCTTC.

V is TRBV12-3 or TRBV12-4 and J is TRBJ2-2, with TRBD2 matching 11 bases. After removal of 6 bases from V and 6 bases from J, the junction contained 6 bases not matched to a gene. The CDR3 spans 15 residues. CDR3 DNA sequence: TGTGCCAGCAGCCATAGCGGGGGGGCCTCCGGGGAGCTGTTTTTT. Protein: CASSHSGGASGELFF.

A note on this clonotype: The junction shows a germline mismatch at one end, possibly a read error. The V and J genes are TRBV5-6 and TRBJ2-2; 12 bases match TRBD2. Germline V CDR1 and CDR2: SGHDT, YYEEEE. The CDR3 length is 18 residues. DNA for the CDR3: TGTGCCAGCACCTTGTCCGGGACTAGCGGGCGAAACACCGGGGAGCTGTTTTTT. Its translation: CASTLSGTSGRNTGELFF. The variable domain in full, completed from reference TRBV5-6 and TRBJ2-2, reads DAGVTQSPTHLIKTRGQQVTLRCSPKSGHDTVSWYQQALGQGPQFIFQYYEEEERQRGNFPDRFSGHQFPNYSSELNVNALLLGDSALYLCASTLSGTSGRNTGELFFGEGSRLTVL.

This clonotype was counted between two and nine times. The chain recombines TRBV20-1 with TRBJ1-4, with D maybe TRBD1 (6 bases). The CDR3 has 16 residues. Trimming cost V 3 bases and J 4 bases, with 18 bases left between them. Germline values: CDR1 DFQATT, CDR2 SNEGSKA (reference sequence). CDR3 coding DNA: TGCAGTGCTAGCTGGTGGCCGGGCAGGGGTAATGAAAAACTGTTTTTT. This gives the protein CSASWWPGRGNEKLFF.

This clonotype has at least ten counts. The chain has TRBV12-3 or TRBV12-4 and TRBJ2-1; TRBD2 is a possible D gene (6 bases). Trimming shortened V by 6 bases and J by 1 base, and 13 bases separated the two germline ends. The CDR3 length is 15 residues. CDR3 amino acids: CASSLRGASYNEQFF. The DNA for the CDR3 is TGTGCCAGCAGCTTACGCGGGGCGTCCTACAATGAGCAGTTCTTC.

This chain links TRBV9 with TRBJ2-1; D is ambiguous. CDR3 size: 15 residues. In germline, CDR1 is SGDLS, CDR2 YYNGEE. V lost 0 bases, J lost 2 bases, and 9 bases lay in between. The CDR3 DNA follows: TGTGCCAGCAGCGTAGCGGCTAGTCCCTACAATGAGCAGTTCTTC. It specifies CASSVAASPYNEQFF.

CDR3 amino acids: CASNGAGAPSYEQYF. The DNA for the CDR3 is TGTGCCAGCAACGGGGCGGGGGCCCCATCCTACGAGCAGTACTTC. The chain couples TRBV6-1 to TRBJ2-7; D might be TRBD2 (7 bases). V lost 7 bases, J lost 1 base, and 17 bases lay in between. The CDR3 sequence is 15 residues long. Germline CDR1 is MNHNS and CDR2 is SASEGT.

This clonotype was observed a handful of times. The genes are TRBV7-2 and TRBJ2-5; 9 bases are a match to TRBD2. With V trimmed by 5 bases and J by 2 bases, 9 bases remained unmatched. The V gene's germline CDR1 is SGHTA and CDR2 FQGNSA. CDR3 length: 16 residues. CDR3 residues: CASSHRGGGRQETQYF. The CDR3 DNA sequence: TGTGCCAGCAGCCACCGCGGGGGGGGTAGACAAGAGACCCAGTACTTC.

At least ten counts were recorded for this clonotype. The rearrangement joins TRBV7-9 to TRBJ2-1; D not certain. Trimming removed 5 bases from V and 12 bases from J, with 20 bases in between. The CDR3 totals 14 residues. CDR1 and CDR2 from the germline V gene are SEHNR and FQNEAQ (reference sequence). CDR3: CASSPKGKDLGQFF. The CDR3 bases are TGTGCCAGCAGCCCAAAAGGGAAGGACCTAGGGCAGTTCTTC. Filled out from reference TRBV7-9 and TRBJ2-1, the complete variable domain reads DTGVSQNPRHKITKRGQNVTFRCDPISEHNRLYWYRQTLGQGPEFLTYFQNEAQLEKSRLLSDRFSAERPKGSFSTLEIQRTEQGDSAMYLCASSPKGKDLGQFFGPGTRLTVL.

The chain carries TRBV29-1 and TRBJ1-2; D is unclear. The CDR3 runs to 13 residues. Trimming pared 1 base from V and 3 bases from J, leaving 9 bases between. Germline values: CDR1 SQVTM, CDR2 ANQGSEA. The CDR3 protein is CSVEGHGDYGYTF. The CDR3 region has the DNA TGCAGCGTTGAAGGGCATGGGGACTATGGCTACACCTTC.

CDR3 sequence: CSASRGLPTDTQYF. CDR3 sequence (DNA): TGCAGTGCTAGTAGGGGGCTCCCCACAGATACGCAGTATTTT. The V and J genes are TRBV20-1 and TRBJ2-3; 7 nucleotides line up with TRBD1. The CDR3 is made up of 14 amino acids. Unmatched junction bases numbered 5, after V lost 3 bases and J lost 2 bases. Germline-derived CDR1 and CDR2 are DFQATT and SNEGSKA (reference sequence).

This clonotype has just a few counts. This chain links TRBV9 with TRBJ2-3; D call uncertain. The length of the CDR3 is 16 residues. Germline CDR1 is SGDLS and CDR2 is YYNGEE. Trimming removed 3 bases from V and 0 bases from J, with 14 bases in between. CDR3 nucleotide sequence: TGTGCCAGCAGCGAGTCATTCGGCCGAAGCACAGATACGCAGTATTTT. This encodes CASSESFGRSTDTQYF.

The chain employs TRBV4-3 and TRBJ2-1; no reliable D call. The V gene's germline CDR1 is LGHNA and CDR2 YSLEER. Deletions cut 0 bases from V and 2 bases from J, with 11 bases between. The CDR3 runs 16 residues. CDR3 amino acids: CASSQDSRVPYNEQFF. CDR3 coding DNA: TGCGCCAGCAGCCAAGATTCTCGGGTCCCCTACAATGAGCAGTTCTTC.

V and J are TRBV11-2 and TRBJ2-5, with 8 nucleotides matching TRBD2. The V gene's germline CDR1 is SGHAT and CDR2 FQNNGV. The CDR3 is 17 amino acids. The V gene end was trimmed by 5 bases and the J gene end by 5 bases; junction bases not matched to a gene: 16. The CDR3, as DNA: TGTGCCAGCAGCCCCACGGTCGTCGGGGGGGGTGGTGAGACCCAGTACTTC. It translates to CASSPTVVGGGGETQYF.

This clonotype was detected many times. The chain has TRBV2 and TRBJ2-3, with D perhaps matching TRBD1 or TRBD2 (5 bases each). Germline CDR1 reads SNHLY; CDR2 reads FYNNEI. V gave up 1 base and J gave up 6 bases, with 14 bases separating them. This CDR3 is built from 15 residues. The CDR3 is CASSEGGTLADTQYF. CDR3 DNA: TGTGCCAGCAGTGAAGGGGGGACCTTGGCGGATACGCAGTATTTT.

This clonotype was seen a few times. V usage is TRBV6-2 or TRBV6-3 and J usage is TRBJ1-2, with D perhaps TRBD1 (5 bases). CDR3 length: 14 residues. V shed 8 bases and J shed 0 bases, with 13 bases lying between them. Per the germline V gene, CDR1 is MNHEY and CDR2 is SVGEGT. CDR3 coding DNA: TGTGCCAGCGGCCGGGACGGGGCTAACTATGGCTACACCTTC. Translating it yields CASGRDGANYGYTF.

V usage is TRBV4-1 and J usage is TRBJ2-1; no reliable D call. The germline V gene has CDR1 MGHRA and CDR2 YSYEKL. This CDR3 region has 15 residues. V lost 0 bases to trimming and J lost 0 bases, with 6 bases between them. CDR3 coding DNA: TGCGCCAGCAGCCAAGAACGCCTCTCCTACAATGAGCAGTTCTTC. Protein sequence: CASSQERLSYNEQFF.

This clonotype was observed once. V usage is TRBV20-1 and J usage is TRBJ2-5; TRBD2 agrees at 9 bases. The germline gives CDR1 DFQATT, CDR2 SNEGSKA (reference sequence). The trim removed 7 bases at V and 5 bases at J, leaving 8 bases unmatched. This CDR3 comprises 13 residues. DNA for the CDR3: TGCAGTGTTTCTGGACTAGCGTCGGAGACCCAGTACTTC. Amino acids: CSVSGLASETQYF.

This clonotype was recorded a few times. The rearrangement links TRBV10-3 to TRBJ2-1; 15 nucleotides match TRBD2. The CDR3 spans 14 residues. Germline CDR1 ENHRY, CDR2 SYGVKD. Unmatched junction bases numbered 8, after V lost 5 bases and J lost 15 bases. CDR3 DNA: TGTGCCATCAGTAGCCCCGGACTAGCGGGAGGGGCGTTCTTC. This translates into CAISSPGLAGGAFF.

The J gene is TRBJ2-3, the V gene TRBV2; D gene uncertain. Germline lookup yields CDR1 SNHLY and CDR2 FYNNEI. Trimming pared 0 bases from V and 2 bases from J, leaving 15 bases between. The CDR3 is 17 amino acids. CDR3 DNA: TGTGCCAGCAGTGAAGCGCCCAGCGTGATATCCACAGATACGCAGTATTTT. This sequence encodes CASSEAPSVISTDTQYF.

The genes are TRBV4-2 and TRBJ1-5; D might be TRBD1 (5 bases). Trimming stripped 3 bases from V and 1 base from J, with 10 bases between. This CDR3 contains 15 residues. CDR1 is LGHNA, CDR2 YNFKEQ, per germline. CDR3 sequence: CASSQGLWSNQPQHF. The CDR3 DNA is TGTGCCAGCAGCCAGGGACTTTGGAGCAATCAGCCCCAGCATTTT.

There are a few counts of this clonotype. The CDR3 loop reads CASSGAEREQYF. CDR3 DNA: TGCGCCAGCAGCGGTGCGGAGAGGGAGCAGTACTTC. The chain combines TRBV5-1 with TRBJ2-7; D uncertain. The V end lost 4 bases, the J end lost 7 bases, and 12 bases lay between the germline ends. CDR3 length: 12 amino acids. The germline V gene has CDR1 SGHRS and CDR2 YFSETQ.

The chain carries TRBV6-2 or TRBV6-3 and TRBJ1-1; TRBD1 is a possible D gene (5 bases). V was trimmed by 5 bases and J by 9 bases, leaving 10 bases between them. This CDR3 spans 11 amino acids. Germline V lookup: CDR1 MNHEY, CDR2 SVGEGT. CDR3 sequence (DNA): TGTGCCAGCAGTCAGGGAATACAAGCTTTCTTT. Its translation is CASSQGIQAFF.

This clonotype was counted a few times. The chain uses TRBV20-1 and TRBJ2-7, with a possible D match to TRBD1 (6 bases). Germline CDR1 and CDR2: DFQATT and SNEGSKA (reference sequence). V was trimmed by 8 bases and J by 2 bases, leaving 13 bases between them. CDR3 length equals 12 residues. CDR3 nucleotide sequence: TGCAGTACGCCGGACAGCGCCTACGAGCAGTACTTC. Its protein is CSTPDSAYEQYF.

The rearrangement joins TRBV9 to TRBJ2-5, with TRBD2 identical over 11 bases. The CDR3 extends over 15 amino acids. Germline-derived CDR1 and CDR2 are SGDLS and YYNGEE. V shed 4 bases, J shed 5 bases, and the junction held 7 bases outside the gene matches. The CDR3 region is CASSPTTSGAETQYF. CDR3 nucleotides: TGTGCCAGCAGCCCGACGACTAGCGGGGCGGAGACCCAGTACTTC.

The rearrangement joins TRBV15 to TRBJ1-1, with D possibly TRBD1 on 5 matching bases. CDR1 is LNHNV, CDR2 YYDKDF, per germline (reference sequence). Trimming removed 0 bases at V and 8 bases at J, with 16 bases between. The CDR3 is 15 amino acids. The CDR3 region is CATSRDLAVGAEAFF. For the CDR3, the DNA is TGTGCCACCAGCAGAGATTTAGCCGTTGGGGCCGAAGCTTTCTTT.

The rearrangement uses TRBV7-2 and TRBJ1-1, with a tentative D call TRBD1 (5 bases). The CDR3 has 16 residues. Germline CDR1 and CDR2: SGHTA and FQGNSA. Deletions cut 2 bases from V and 4 bases from J, with 17 bases between. Here the CDR3 reads CASSLSGTASSTEAFF. CDR3 bases: TGTGCCAGCAGCTTAAGCGGGACGGCCTCTAGCACTGAAGCTTTCTTT.

This clonotype was observed many times. The CDR3 reads CASSPWDRDYEQYF. CDR3 nucleotides: TGTGCCAGCAGTCCCTGGGACAGAGACTACGAGCAGTACTTC. The chain has TRBV12-3 or TRBV12-4 and TRBJ2-7, with 7 bases identical to TRBD1. The CDR3 is made up of 14 amino acids. J gave up 3 bases and V 5 bases, and 7 bases lay outside the gene matches.